This T cell receptor beta chain was documented in a study of cytomegalovirus exposure and HLA in healthy donors. V was cut by 5 bases and J by 3 bases, with 13 bases left in between. Germline V gene data show CDR1 as SGHVS and CDR2 as FNYEAQ. The CDR3 contains 15 residues. Here immunoSEQ multiplex PCR was the method, and the copy in TCRdb shows in-frame clones only, minus some. This sample carries tens of thousands of clones, about 95% of them seen once, and the ten largest clones take under 0.75%. Of note for this clone: Its antigen is still unknown.

An approximately 120-subject validation cohort, separate from the 666-subject first cohort, supplied the donors. Findings and caveats of the study: It was approximately 150 TCR beta chains that were listed as cytomegalovirus-associated.

The chain links TRBV7-6 to TRBJ2-2, with D possibly being TRBD1 (6 bases). The sample consisted of PBMCs. The sequence derives from a woman under 30 in good health and CMV-seronegative. The CDR3 protein is CASSQTQGHTGELFF. The CDR3 nucleotides are TGTGCCAGCAGCCAAACCCAGGGGCACACCGGGGAGCTGTTTTTT.